The 22 T cell receptor beta chains below were found in one sample sequenced in a study of blood T cell repertoires in COVID-19. Some clones are missing from TCRdb's copy, which holds only in-frame ones; the method was immunoSEQ multiplex PCR. The sample consists of more than 90,000 clones, around 81% of them appearing once. Sequencing was performed on peripheral blood. These receptors came from a man in his fifties or sixties with acute or convalescent COVID-19.

The V and J genes are TRBV19 and TRBJ2-3; 7 positions match TRBD2. V trimming: 9 bases; J trimming: 6 bases; junction bases outside the gene matches: 12. Per the germline V gene, CDR1 is LNHDA and CDR2 is SQIVND (reference sequence). The CDR3 runs to 14 residues. In nucleotides, the CDR3 is TGTGCCAGCCGTCTGGGGGAGGGCCAGGATACGCAGTATTTT. It is translated as CASRLGEGQDTQYF.

The V gene is TRBV29-1, the J gene TRBJ1-1; D perhaps matches TRBD1 (6 bases). This CDR3 contains 13 residues. V was cut by 6 bases and J by 6 bases, with 17 bases left in between. Germline V gene data show CDR1 as SQVTM and CDR2 as ANQGSEA. CDR3 sequence: CSVGAGRDAEAFF. The CDR3 bases are TGCAGCGTGGGGGCCGGTAGGGACGCTGAAGCTTTCTTT.

V usage is TRBV14 and J usage is TRBJ1-4; D might be TRBD1 (5 bases). The CDR3 has 16 amino acids. Germline V gene sequence: CDR1 SGHDN, CDR2 FVKESK. Trimming pared 4 bases from V and 2 bases from J, leaving 14 bases between. The CDR3 coding sequence is TGTGCCAGCAGCCGACCAGGGTTTTTTACTAATGAAAAACTGTTTTTT. Protein: CASSRPGFFTNEKLFF.

V usage is TRBV18 and J usage is TRBJ2-1; 7 nucleotides align to TRBD1. Looked up from germline, CDR1 is KGHSH and CDR2 is LQKENI. This CDR3 has 15 amino acids. Trimming at V came to 3 bases and at J to 0 bases, leaving 2 bases not matched to a gene. CDR3 DNA sequence: TGTGCCAGCTCACCGGGACAGAGCTCCTACAATGAGCAGTTCTTC. Protein product: CASSPGQSSYNEQFF.

This clone is a singleton in its sample. The genes are TRBV6-6 and TRBJ1-5; D is perhaps TRBD1 (5 bases). This CDR3 is 13 amino acids long. V shed 6 bases and J shed 3 bases, with 9 bases lying between them. The germline CDR1 and CDR2 sequences are MNHNY and SVGAGI (reference sequence). CDR3 nucleotides: TGTGCCAGCAGCGACAGTGCCAATCAGCCCCAGCATTTT. Translation gives CASSDSANQPQHF.

In its sample, this clone was seen a few times. Other DNA sequences of this sample code for an identical CDR3. The chain couples TRBV9 to TRBJ2-1, with D possibly being TRBD1 (7 bases). V was trimmed by 4 bases and J by 7 bases, leaving 18 bases between them. The CDR3 covers 15 residues. Looked up from germline, CDR1 is SGDLS and CDR2 is YYNGEE. CDR3 coding DNA: TGTGCCAGCAGCCCATCGACAGGGAGGTGGAATGAGCAGTTCTTC. Translating gives CASSPSTGRWNEQFF. Using reference TRBV9 and TRBJ2-1 for the parts outside the CDR3, the full variable domain is DSGVTQTPKHLITATGQRVTLRCSPRSGDLSVYWYQQSLDQGLQFLIQYYNGEERAKGNILERFSAQQFPDLHSELNLSSLELGDSALYFCASSPSTGRWNEQFFGPGTRLTVL.

The chain links TRBV3-1 (or the pseudogene TRBV3-2) to TRBJ2-2, with 9 bases matching TRBD2. V was clipped by 0 bases and J by 4 bases; unmatched bases: 3. The CDR3 spans 16 residues. The germline CDR1 and CDR2 sequences are LGHDT and YNNKEL (reference sequence). CDR3 in amino acids: CASSQDLAGVTGELFF. CDR3 nucleotides: TGTGCCAGCAGCCAAGATTTAGCGGGAGTCACCGGGGAGCTGTTTTTT.

The chain joins TRBV6-5 to TRBJ1-2; D call uncertain. CDR3 length: 12 amino acids. Trimming took 5 bases from V and 8 from J, leaving 12 bases between them. From germline, CDR1 is MNHEY and CDR2 SVGAGI. Here the CDR3 reads CASSPAPGGYTF. CDR3 sequence (DNA): TGTGCCAGCAGTCCGGCGCCGGGAGGCTACACCTTC.

This clone has a count of ten or more. This chain uses TRBV6-2 or TRBV6-3 with TRBJ1-5; D might be TRBD1 (5 bases). The V end lost 4 bases, the J end lost 6 bases, and 10 bases lay between the germline ends. CDR1 is MNHEY and CDR2 is SVGEGT in the germline V gene. There are 13 residues in the CDR3. For the CDR3, the DNA is TGTGCCAGCAGTTCCGACAGTCGTCAGCCCCAGCATTTT. It specifies CASSSDSRQPQHF.

This chain joins TRBV5-6 and TRBJ1-5; D is undetermined. The CDR3 has 14 residues. The V gene's germline CDR1 is SGHDT and CDR2 YYEEEE. The V and J ends lost 4 bases and 4 bases respectively, with 12 bases between them. The CDR3 coding sequence is TGTGCCAGCAGCATCCTACAGAGTAATCAGCCCCAGCATTTT. Translation: CASSILQSNQPQHF.

The gene calls are TRBV9 and TRBJ2-1; the match to TRBD2 covers 11 bases. The ends lost 0 bases at V and 9 bases at J; junction bases unmatched: 5. The length of the CDR3 is 15 residues. CDR1 is SGDLS and CDR2 is YYNGEE in the germline V gene. The DNA for the CDR3 is TGTGCCAGCAGCGTAGAGACTAGCGGGACGGTTGAGCAGTTCTTC. Its translation: CASSVETSGTVEQFF.

This sequence joins TRBV24-1 and TRBJ2-2; 14 nucleotides line up with TRBD2. The CDR3 sequence is 18 residues long. The germline gives CDR1 KGHDR, CDR2 SFDVKD. V shed 3 bases, J shed 7 bases, and the junction held 9 bases outside the gene matches. The CDR3 nucleotides are TGTGCCACCAGTGATACGGGACTAGCGGGAGACAAGGGCGGGGAGCTGTTTTTT. Protein: CATSDTGLAGDKGGELFF.

CDR3 in amino acids: CASRRTEGNEQFF. CDR3 bases: TGTGCCAGCAGGAGGACCGAGGGCAATGAGCAGTTCTTC. The chain joins TRBV6-5 to TRBJ2-1, with D perhaps TRBD2 (5 bases). CDR3 size: 13 residues. Trimming stripped 6 bases from V and 6 bases from J, with 12 bases between. The germline V gene encodes CDR1 MNHEY and CDR2 SVGAGI.

The genes are TRBV5-4 and TRBJ1-2; 9 bases agree with TRBD1. The CDR3 is 15 residues long. Germline assignment: CDR1 SGHNT and CDR2 YYREEE (reference sequence). V lost 4 bases, J lost 8 bases, and 12 bases stayed unmatched. The CDR3: CASSVPGQGIYGYTF. For the CDR3, the DNA is TGTGCCAGCAGCGTTCCGGGACAGGGAATCTACGGCTACACCTTC.

The rearrangement links TRBV11-3 to TRBJ2-3; a possible D gene is TRBD2 (5 bases). Germline loops: CDR1 SGHNT, CDR2 YENEEA. V was cut by 1 base and J by 1 base, with 9 bases left in between. The CDR3 is 15 amino acids. The DNA of the CDR3 is TGTGCCAGCAGCTTAGGAGGGCGAGGCACAGATACGCAGTATTTT. This encodes CASSLGGRGTDTQYF.

This clone was picked up one time. V gene TRBV30 combines with J gene TRBJ2-7, with 8 bases identical to TRBD1. V lost 5 bases, J lost 2 bases, and 8 bases stayed unmatched. This CDR3 region has 14 residues. The V gene's germline CDR1 is GTSNPN and CDR2 SVGIG (reference sequence). CDR3 DNA sequence: TGTGCCTGGGCACGAGACAGGGGTGCCTACGAGCAGTACGTC. It is translated as CAWARDRGAYEQYV.

The rearrangement links TRBV24-1 to TRBJ2-2; 9 bases are shared with TRBD2. V lost 3 bases and J lost 4; bases outside the gene matches: 5. The germline V gene encodes CDR1 KGHDR and CDR2 SFDVKD. The CDR3 is 16 amino acids. CDR3 bases: TGTGCCACCAGTGATCCCGGGACTAGCAGCACCGGGGAGCTGTTTTTT. This gives the protein CATSDPGTSSTGELFF.

This clone appeared a single time. This chain links TRBV5-4 with TRBJ2-3, with D unclear. The CDR3 covers 11 residues. Looked up from germline, CDR1 is SGHNT and CDR2 is YYREEE (reference sequence). The V and J ends lost 7 bases and 0 bases respectively, with 3 bases between them. For the CDR3, the DNA is TGTGCCAGCCGGAGCACAGATACGCAGTATTTT. This translates into CASRSTDTQYF.

This chain uses TRBV11-3 with TRBJ2-7, with TRBD2 as a possible D gene (6 bases). Per germline, CDR1 SGHNT and CDR2 YENEEA. The CDR3 runs to 13 residues. The ends were cut back, 1 base at V and 2 bases at J, with 6 bases in the middle. This chain's CDR3 is CASSLGTTYEQYV. CDR3 nucleotide sequence: TGTGCCAGCAGCTTAGGGACTACCTACGAGCAGTACGTC.

The V call is TRBV11-3, the J call TRBJ2-2; no clear D gene. CDR3 length equals 15 residues. The V gene lost 3 bases and the J gene lost 4 bases, with 12 bases spanning the gap. CDR1 and CDR2 (germline): SGHNT, YENEEA. This CDR3 reads CASSFATPITGELFF. The CDR3 bases are TGTGCCAGCAGCTTCGCCACTCCGATCACCGGGGAGCTGTTTTTT.

This sequence joins TRBV9 and TRBJ2-3; maybe TRBD2 (5 bases). With 0 bases removed from V and 4 bases from J, the gap between germline ends came to 9 bases. The CDR3 has 14 residues. The germline CDR1 and CDR2 sequences are SGDLS and YYNGEE. For the CDR3, the DNA is TGTGCCAGCAGCGTAGATCGGACTGCAGATACGCAGTATTTT. Protein product: CASSVDRTADTQYF.

V is TRBV14 and J is TRBJ1-1, with D possibly TRBD1 on 6 matching bases. V was shortened by 2 bases and J by 3 bases, with 19 bases between the two germline ends. Germline lookup yields CDR1 SGHDN and CDR2 FVKESK. This CDR3 contains 17 residues. Written as DNA, the CDR3 is TGTGCCAGCAGCCAACTCGGAAAGGGGGTAGGGGACACTGAAGCTTTCTTT. Translated, it gives CASSQLGKGVGDTEAFF.